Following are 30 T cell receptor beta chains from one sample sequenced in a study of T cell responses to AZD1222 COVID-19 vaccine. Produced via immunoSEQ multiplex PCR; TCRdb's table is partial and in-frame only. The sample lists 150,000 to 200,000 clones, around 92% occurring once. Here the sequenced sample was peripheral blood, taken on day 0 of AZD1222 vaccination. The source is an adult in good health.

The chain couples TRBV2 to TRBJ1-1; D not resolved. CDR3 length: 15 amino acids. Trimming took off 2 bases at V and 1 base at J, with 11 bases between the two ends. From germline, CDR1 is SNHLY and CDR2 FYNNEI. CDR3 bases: TGTGCCAGCAGTGAATTTGGAGGAACGAACACTGAAGCTTTCTTT. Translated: CASSEFGGTNTEAFF.

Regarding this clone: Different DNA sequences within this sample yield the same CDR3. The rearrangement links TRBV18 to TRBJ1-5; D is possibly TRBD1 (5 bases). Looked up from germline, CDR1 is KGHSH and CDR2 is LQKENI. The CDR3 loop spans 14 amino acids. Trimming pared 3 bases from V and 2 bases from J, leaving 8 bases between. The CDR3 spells CASSPTGGNQPQHF. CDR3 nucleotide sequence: TGTGCCAGCTCACCGACGGGGGGCAATCAGCCCCAGCATTTT.

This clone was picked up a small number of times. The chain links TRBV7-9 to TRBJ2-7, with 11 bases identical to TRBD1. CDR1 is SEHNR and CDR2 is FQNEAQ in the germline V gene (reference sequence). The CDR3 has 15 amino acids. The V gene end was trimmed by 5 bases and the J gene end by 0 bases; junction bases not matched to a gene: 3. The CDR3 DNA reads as TGTGCCAGCAGCGGACAGGGGGCAACCTCCTACGAGCAGTACTTC. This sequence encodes CASSGQGATSYEQYF.

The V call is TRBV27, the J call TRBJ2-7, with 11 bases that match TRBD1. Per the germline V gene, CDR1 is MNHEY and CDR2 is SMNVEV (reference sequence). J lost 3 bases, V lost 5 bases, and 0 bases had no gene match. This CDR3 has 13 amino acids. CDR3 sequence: CASSGTGGYEQYF. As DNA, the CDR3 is TGTGCCAGCAGTGGGACAGGGGGCTACGAGCAGTACTTC.

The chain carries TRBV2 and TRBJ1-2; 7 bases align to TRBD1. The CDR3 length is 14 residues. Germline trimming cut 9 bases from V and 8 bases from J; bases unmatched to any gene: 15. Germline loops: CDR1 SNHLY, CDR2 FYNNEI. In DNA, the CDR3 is TGTGCCAGTCACCAAGGGGGCTACGATTGGGGCTACACCTTC. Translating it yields CASHQGGYDWGYTF.

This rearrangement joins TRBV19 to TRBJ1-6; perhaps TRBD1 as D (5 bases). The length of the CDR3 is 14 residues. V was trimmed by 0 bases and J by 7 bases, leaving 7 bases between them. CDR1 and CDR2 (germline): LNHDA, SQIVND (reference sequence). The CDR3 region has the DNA TGTGCCAGTAGTATAGATCGGGGCAATTCACCCCTCCACTTT. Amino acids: CASSIDRGNSPLHF.

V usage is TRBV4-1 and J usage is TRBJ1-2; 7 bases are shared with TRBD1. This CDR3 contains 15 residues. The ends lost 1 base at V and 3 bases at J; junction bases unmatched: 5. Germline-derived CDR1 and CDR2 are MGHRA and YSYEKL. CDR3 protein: CASSQATTGDYGYTF. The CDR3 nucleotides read TGCGCCAGCAGCCAAGCCACCACAGGGGACTATGGCTACACCTTC.

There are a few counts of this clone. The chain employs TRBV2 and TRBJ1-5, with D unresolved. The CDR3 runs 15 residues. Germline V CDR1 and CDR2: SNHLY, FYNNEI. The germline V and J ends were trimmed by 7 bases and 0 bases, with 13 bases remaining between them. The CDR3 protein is CASTSRLDSNQPQHF. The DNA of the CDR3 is TGTGCCAGCACCTCCCGACTGGATAGCAATCAGCCCCAGCATTTT.

CDR3 residues: CATSEAGREGETQYF. The CDR3 DNA reads TGTGCCACCAGTGAAGCAGGGAGAGAGGGGGAGACCCAGTACTTC. The rearrangement joins TRBV24-1 to TRBJ2-5, with D perhaps matching TRBD1 or TRBD2 (5 bases each). This CDR3 has 15 residues. V dropped 4 bases and J dropped 5 bases, with 16 bases sitting between them. Germline values: CDR1 KGHDR, CDR2 SFDVKD.

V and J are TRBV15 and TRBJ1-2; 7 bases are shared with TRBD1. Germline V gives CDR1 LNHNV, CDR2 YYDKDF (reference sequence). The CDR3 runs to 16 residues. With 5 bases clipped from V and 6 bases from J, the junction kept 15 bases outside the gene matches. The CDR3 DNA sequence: TGTGCCACCAGCCGACAGTATACAGGGCAGGGGGATGGCTACACCTTC. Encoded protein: CATSRQYTGQGDGYTF. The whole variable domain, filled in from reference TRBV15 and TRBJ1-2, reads DAMVIQNPRYQVTQFGKPVTLSCSQTLNHNVMYWYQQKSSQAPKLLFHYYDKDFNNEADTPDNFQSRRPNTSFCFLDIRSPGLGDTAMYLCATSRQYTGQGDGYTFGSGTRLTVV.

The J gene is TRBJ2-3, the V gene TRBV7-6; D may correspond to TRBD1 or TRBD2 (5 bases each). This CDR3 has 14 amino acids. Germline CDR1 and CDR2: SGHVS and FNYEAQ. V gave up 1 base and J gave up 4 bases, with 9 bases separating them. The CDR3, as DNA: TGTGCCAGCAGCTTAGGAGGGGCCCCAGATACGCAGTATTTT. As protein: CASSLGGAPDTQYF.

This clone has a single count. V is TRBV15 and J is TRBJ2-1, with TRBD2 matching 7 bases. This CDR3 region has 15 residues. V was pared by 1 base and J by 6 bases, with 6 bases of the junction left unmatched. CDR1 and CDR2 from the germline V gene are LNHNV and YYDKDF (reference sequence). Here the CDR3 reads CATSRGGGDGNEQFF. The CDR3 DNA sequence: TGTGCCACCAGCAGAGGTGGGGGGGATGGCAATGAGCAGTTCTTC.

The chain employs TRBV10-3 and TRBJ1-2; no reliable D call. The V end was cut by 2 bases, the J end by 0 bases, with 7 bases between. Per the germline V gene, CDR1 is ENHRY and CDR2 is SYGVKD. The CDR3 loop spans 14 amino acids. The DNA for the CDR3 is TGTGCCATCAGTGAGGGGAAAGCTAACTATGGCTACACCTTC. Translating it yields CAISEGKANYGYTF.

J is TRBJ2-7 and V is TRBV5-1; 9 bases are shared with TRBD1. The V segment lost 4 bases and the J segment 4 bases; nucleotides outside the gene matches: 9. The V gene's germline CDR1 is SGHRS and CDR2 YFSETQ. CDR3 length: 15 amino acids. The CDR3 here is CASSLIPGQGYEQYF. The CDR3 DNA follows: TGCGCCAGCAGCCTAATACCGGGACAGGGTTACGAGCAGTACTTC.

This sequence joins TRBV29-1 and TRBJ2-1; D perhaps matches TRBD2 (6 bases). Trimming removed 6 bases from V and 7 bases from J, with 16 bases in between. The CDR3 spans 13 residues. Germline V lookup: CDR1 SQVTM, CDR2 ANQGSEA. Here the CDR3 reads CSVREVAINEQFF. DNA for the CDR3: TGCAGCGTCAGGGAGGTGGCTATTAATGAGCAGTTCTTC.

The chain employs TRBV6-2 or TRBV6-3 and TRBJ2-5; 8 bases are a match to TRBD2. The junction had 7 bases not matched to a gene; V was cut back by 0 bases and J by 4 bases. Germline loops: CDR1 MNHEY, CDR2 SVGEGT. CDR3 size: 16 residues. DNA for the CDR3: TGTGCCAGCAGTTACTCCCGGGGGGCGGGAGGAGAGACCCAGTACTTC. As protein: CASSYSRGAGGETQYF.

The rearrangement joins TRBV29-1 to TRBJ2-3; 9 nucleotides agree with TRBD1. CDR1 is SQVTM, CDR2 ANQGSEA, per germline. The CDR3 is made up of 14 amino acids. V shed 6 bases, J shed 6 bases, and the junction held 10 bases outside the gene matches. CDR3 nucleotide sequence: TGCAGCGTCTCGGACAGGGGTTTTGGGGATACGCAGTATTTT. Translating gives CSVSDRGFGDTQYF.

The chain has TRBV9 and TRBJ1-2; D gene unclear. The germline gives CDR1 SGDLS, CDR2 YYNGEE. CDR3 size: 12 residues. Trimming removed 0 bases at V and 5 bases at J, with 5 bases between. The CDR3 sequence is CASSVVSYGYTF. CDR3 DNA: TGTGCCAGCAGCGTAGTTAGTTATGGCTACACCTTC.

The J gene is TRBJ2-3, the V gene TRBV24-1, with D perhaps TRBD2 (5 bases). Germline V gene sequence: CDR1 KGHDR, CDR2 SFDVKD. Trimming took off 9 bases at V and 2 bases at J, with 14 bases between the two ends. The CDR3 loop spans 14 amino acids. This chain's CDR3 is CATQDDGVTDTQYF. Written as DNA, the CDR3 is TGTGCCACCCAGGACGACGGGGTCACAGATACGCAGTATTTT.

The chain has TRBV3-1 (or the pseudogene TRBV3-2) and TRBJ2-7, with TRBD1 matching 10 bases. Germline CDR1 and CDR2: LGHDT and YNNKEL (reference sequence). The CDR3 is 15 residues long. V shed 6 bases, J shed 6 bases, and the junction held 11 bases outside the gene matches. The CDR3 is CASRPHGTGASEQYF. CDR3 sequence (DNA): TGTGCCAGCAGACCTCACGGGACAGGGGCGAGCGAGCAGTACTTC.

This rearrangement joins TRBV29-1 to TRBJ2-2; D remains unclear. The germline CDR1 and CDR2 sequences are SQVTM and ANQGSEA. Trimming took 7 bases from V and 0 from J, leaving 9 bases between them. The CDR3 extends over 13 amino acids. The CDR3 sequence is CSATRSNTGELFF. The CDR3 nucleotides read TGCAGCGCAACCCGTTCGAACACCGGGGAGCTGTTTTTT.

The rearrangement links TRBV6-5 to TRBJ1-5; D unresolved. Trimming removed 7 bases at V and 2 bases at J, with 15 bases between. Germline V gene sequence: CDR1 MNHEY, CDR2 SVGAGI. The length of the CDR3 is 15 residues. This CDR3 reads CASKKAGLGNQPQHF. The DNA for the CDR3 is TGTGCCAGCAAGAAAGCGGGTTTAGGCAATCAGCCCCAGCATTTT.

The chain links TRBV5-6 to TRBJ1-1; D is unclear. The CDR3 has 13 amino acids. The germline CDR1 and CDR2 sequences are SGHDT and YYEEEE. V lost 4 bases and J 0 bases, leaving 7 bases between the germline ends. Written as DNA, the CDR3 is TGTGCCAGCAGCAGTTTAGTGAACACTGAAGCTTTCTTT. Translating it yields CASSSLVNTEAFF.

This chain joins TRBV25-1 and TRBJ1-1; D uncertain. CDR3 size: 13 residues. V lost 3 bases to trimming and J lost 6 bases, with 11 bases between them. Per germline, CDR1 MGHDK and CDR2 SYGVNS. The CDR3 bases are TGTGCCAGCAGTGAGATCTTCGCAGCTGAAGCTTTCTTT. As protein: CASSEIFAAEAFF.

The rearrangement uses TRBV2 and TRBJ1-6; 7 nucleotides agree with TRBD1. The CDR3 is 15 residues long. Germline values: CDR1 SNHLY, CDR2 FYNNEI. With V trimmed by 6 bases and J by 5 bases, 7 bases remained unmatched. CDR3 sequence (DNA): TGTGCCAGCAGGGCCGAGACAGGGAATAATTCACCCCTCCACTTT. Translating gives CASRAETGNNSPLHF.

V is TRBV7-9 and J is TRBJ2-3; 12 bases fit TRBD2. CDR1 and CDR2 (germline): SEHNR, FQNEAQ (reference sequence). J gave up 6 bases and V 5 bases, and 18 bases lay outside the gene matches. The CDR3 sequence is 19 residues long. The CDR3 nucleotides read TGTGCCAGCAGCCATCGCGCCCTACTAGCGGGGGGCCGGTCGGATACGCAGTATTTT. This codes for CASSHRALLAGGRSDTQYF.

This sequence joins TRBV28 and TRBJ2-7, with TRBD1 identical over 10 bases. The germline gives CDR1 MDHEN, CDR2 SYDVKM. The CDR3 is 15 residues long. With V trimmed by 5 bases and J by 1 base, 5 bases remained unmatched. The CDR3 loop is CASSPRTGGSYEQYF. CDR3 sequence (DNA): TGTGCCAGCAGTCCCAGGACAGGGGGATCCTACGAGCAGTACTTC.

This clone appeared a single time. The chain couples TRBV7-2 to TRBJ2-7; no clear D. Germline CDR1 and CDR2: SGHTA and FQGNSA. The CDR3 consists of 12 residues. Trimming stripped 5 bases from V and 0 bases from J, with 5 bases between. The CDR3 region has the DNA TGTGCCAGCAGCCGGAGCTCCTACGAGCAGTACTTC. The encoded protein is CASSRSSYEQYF.

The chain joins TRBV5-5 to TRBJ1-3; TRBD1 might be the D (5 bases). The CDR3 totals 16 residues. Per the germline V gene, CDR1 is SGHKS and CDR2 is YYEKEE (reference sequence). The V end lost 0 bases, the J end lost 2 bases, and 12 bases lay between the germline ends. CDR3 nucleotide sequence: TGTGCCAGCAGCTTGGAGGTCGGACACACTGGAAACACCATATATTTT. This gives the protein CASSLEVGHTGNTIYF.

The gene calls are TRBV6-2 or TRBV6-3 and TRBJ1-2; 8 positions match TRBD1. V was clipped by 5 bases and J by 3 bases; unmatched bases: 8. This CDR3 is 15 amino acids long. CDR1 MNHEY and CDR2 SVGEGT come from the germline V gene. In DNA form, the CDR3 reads TGTGCCAGCAGTCCCCTTGGACAGGGATACTATGGCTACACCTTC. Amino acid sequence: CASSPLGQGYYGYTF.